This T cell receptor (beta chain) was obtained from a study of a mutant IDH1 vaccine in newly diagnosed glioma. For the study at large: Earlier care involved radiotherapy, temozolomide, or both, and the majority received both. Findings and limits, study-wide: A vaccine-induced immune response developed in roughly 93% of the patients.

Comment on this clone: Its antigen is undetermined.

Described time point: week 35, safety follow-up. What each vaccine dose contained was 300 ug of mutant IDH1 20-mer peptide, accompanied by topical imiquimod. Donors had new IDH1-mutant astrocytomas of WHO grade 3 or 4 (ATRX-lost). The table came from immunoSEQ multiplex PCR; TCRdb's copy has only in-frame clones and leaves some out. The sample includes around 70,000 clones, about 87% of them seen just once. V lost 3 bases to trimming and J lost 6 bases, with 11 bases between them. Looked up from germline, CDR1 is MDHEN and CDR2 is SYDVKM. The CDR3 totals 14 residues. Here the sequenced sample was PBMCs, taken from a glioma patient whose treatment included an IDH1 peptide vaccine. The sequence was obtained from a young man with glioma. This rearrangement joins TRBV28 to TRBJ1-4; the D is unclear. The CDR3 DNA is TGTGCCAGCAGTTTGGGCCAAGGACATGAAAAACTGTTTTTT. Protein: CASSLGQGHEKLFF.